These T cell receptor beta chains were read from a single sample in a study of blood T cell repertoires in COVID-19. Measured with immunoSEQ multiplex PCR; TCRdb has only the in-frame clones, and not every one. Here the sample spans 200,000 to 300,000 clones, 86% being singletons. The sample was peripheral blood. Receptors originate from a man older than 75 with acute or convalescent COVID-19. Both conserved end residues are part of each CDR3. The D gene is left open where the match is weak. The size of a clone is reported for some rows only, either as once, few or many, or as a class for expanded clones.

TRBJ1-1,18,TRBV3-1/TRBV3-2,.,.,TGTGCCAGCAGCCAAGATTACCCGCAGGGACAAATGAACACTGAAGCTTTCTTT,CASSQDYPQGQMNTEAFF
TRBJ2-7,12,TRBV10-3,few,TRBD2,TGTGCCATCAGTGACGGCGGGAGGTGGCAGTACTTC,CAISDGGRWQYF
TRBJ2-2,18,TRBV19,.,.,TGTGCCAGTACCCCATTGGGCAGGGACTTCGCCAACACCGGGGAGCTGTTTTTT,CASTPLGRDFANTGELFF
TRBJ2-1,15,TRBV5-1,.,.,TGCGCCAGCAGCTTCGGAGGACTGCCCCCCAATGAGCAGTTCTTC,CASSFGGLPPNEQFF
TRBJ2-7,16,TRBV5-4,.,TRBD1,TGTGCCAGCAGCCGCCGGGACAGGGGCTCTCTGGGGGAGCAGTACTTC,CASSRRDRGSLGEQYF
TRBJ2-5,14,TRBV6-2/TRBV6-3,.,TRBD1,TGTGCCAGCAGTTTCCGACAGGGGGGAGAGACCCAGTACTTC,CASSFRQGGETQYF
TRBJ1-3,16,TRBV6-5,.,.,TGTGCCAGCAGTTACTCGATAACAGGACAAGGAAACACCATATATTTT,CASSYSITGQGNTIYF
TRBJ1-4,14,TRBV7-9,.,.,TGTGCCAGCAGCTTAGCGGGGGCTGGAGAAAAACTGTTTTTT,CASSLAGAGEKLFF
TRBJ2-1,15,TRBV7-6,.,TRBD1,TGTGCCAGCAGCTTAGGACAGGGACGAAACGGTGAGCAGTTCTTC,CASSLGQGRNGEQFF
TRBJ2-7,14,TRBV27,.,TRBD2,TGTGCCAGCAAACCTAGGCCGGGAGGGGGTGAGCAGTACTTC,CASKPRPGGGEQYF
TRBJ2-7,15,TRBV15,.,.,TGTGCCACCAGCAGAGAACAGACAGGTGTCTACGAGCAGTACTTC,CATSREQTGVYEQYF
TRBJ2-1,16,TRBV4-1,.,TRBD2,TGCGCCAGCAGCCGTCCCGGGACTAGCGGGGGGAGGGTGCAGTTCTTC,CASSRPGTSGGRVQFF
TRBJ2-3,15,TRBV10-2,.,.,TGCGCCAGCAGAATGACTTACACGAACACAGATACGCAGTATTTT,CASRMTYTNTDTQYF
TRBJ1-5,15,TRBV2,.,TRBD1,TGTGCCAGCGGACAGGGGGCTGTAAGCAATCAGCCCCAGCATTTT,CASGQGAVSNQPQHF
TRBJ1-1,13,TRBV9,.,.,TGTGCCAGCAGCGTAGAATTGAACACCGAAGCTTTCTTT,CASSVELNTEAFF
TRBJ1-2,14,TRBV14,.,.,TGTGCCAGCAGCCAAGCTGGGGCCTTCTATGGCTACACCTTC,CASSQAGAFYGYTF
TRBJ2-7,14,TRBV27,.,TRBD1,TGTGCCAGCAGGCGGACAGGGGGCTCCTACGAGCAGTACTTC,CASRRTGGSYEQYF
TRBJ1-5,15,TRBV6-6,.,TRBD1,TGTGCCAGCAGTTATTCGGGACAGGGGAATCAGCCCCAGCATTTT,CASSYSGQGNQPQHF
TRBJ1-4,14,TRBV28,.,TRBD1,TGTGCCAGCAGGAGGACAGGGGGAGGTGAAAAACTGTTTTTT,CASRRTGGGEKLFF
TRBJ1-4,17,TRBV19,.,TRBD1,TGTGCCAGTAGTCCCGGGACAGGGGTGGAAGGGCGTGAAAAACTGTTTTTT,CASSPGTGVEGREKLFF
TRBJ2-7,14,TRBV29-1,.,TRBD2,TGCAGCGTTACCCCCGGGACTAACTCCTACGAGCAGTACTTC,CSVTPGTNSYEQYF
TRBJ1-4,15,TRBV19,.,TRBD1,TGTGCCAGTAGTATCGTATCGGACAGGTCGTTACCACTGTTTTTT,CASSIVSDRSLPLFF
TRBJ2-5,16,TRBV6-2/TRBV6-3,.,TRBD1,TGTGCCAGCAGTTACTTCGGGACAGGGTCCCAAGAGACCCAGTACTTC,CASSYFGTGSQETQYF
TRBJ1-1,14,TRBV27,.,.,TGTGCCAGCAGTTTATCCGGGGGTCGGACTGAAGCTTTCTTT,CASSLSGGRTEAFF
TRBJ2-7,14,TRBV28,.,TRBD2,TGTGCCAGCATCCCCCGCCGCGGGAGTTACGAGCAGTACTTC,CASIPRRGSYEQYF
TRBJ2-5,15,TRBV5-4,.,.,TGTGCCAGCAGCTTGGGGCAGGGGACATGGGAGACCCAGTACTTC,CASSLGQGTWETQYF
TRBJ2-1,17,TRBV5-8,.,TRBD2,TGTGCCAGCAGCCAGGGACTAGCGGGAGGGTCCTACAATGAGCAGTTCTTC,CASSQGLAGGSYNEQFF
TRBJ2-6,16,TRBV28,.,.,TGTGCCAGCAGTTTACGGTCCCAAACTGGGGCCAACGTCCTGACTTTC,CASSLRSQTGANVLTF
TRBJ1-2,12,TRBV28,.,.,TGTGCCAGCAGGAGACGTCAGGGGGGCTACACCTTC,CASRRRQGGYTF
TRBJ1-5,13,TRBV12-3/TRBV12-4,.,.,TGTGCCAGCAGTACCTCCGCGGGTCAGCCCCAGCATTTT,CASSTSAGQPQHF
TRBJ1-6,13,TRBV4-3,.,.,TGCGCCAGCAGCCAAGATATCGATTCACCCCTCCACTTT,CASSQDIDSPLHF
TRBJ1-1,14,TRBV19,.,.,TGTGCCAGTAACGACAGGACCCAAGGGAATGAAGCTTTCTTT,CASNDRTQGNEAFF
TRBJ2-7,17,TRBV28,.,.,TGTGCCAGCAGTCCGCACCGGGGCCGGGAGTTCTCCTACGAGCAGTACTTC,CASSPHRGREFSYEQYF
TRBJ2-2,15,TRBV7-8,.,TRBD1,TGTGCCACCCTACCGGGACAGGGTTACACCGGGGAGCTGTTTTTT,CATLPGQGYTGELFF
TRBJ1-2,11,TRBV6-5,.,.,TGTGCCAGCAGGGACGAGGGCGGCTACACCTTC,CASRDEGGYTF
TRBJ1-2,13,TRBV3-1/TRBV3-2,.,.,TGTGCCAGCAGCCAAGCTATAAACTATGGCTACACCTTC,CASSQAINYGYTF
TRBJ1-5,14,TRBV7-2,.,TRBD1,TGTGCCAGCAGCCCTGACAGGGGCCCTCAGCCCCAGCATTTT,CASSPDRGPQPQHF
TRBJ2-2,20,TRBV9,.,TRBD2,TGTGCCAGCAGTGCCCTCGGGACTAGCGGGAGGGCAGAGAACACCGGGGAGCTGTTTTTT,CASSALGTSGRAENTGELFF
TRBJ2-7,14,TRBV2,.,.,TGTGCCAGCAGTGAATGGTCAGGGGTGAACGAGCAGTACTTC,CASSEWSGVNEQYF
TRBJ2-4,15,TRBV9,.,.,TGTGCCAGCAGCGTAGGGGGGGATGGCAAAAACATTCAGTACTTC,CASSVGGDGKNIQYF
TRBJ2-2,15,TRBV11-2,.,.,TGTGCCAGCAGCTTAGCGGGGAGCAACACCGGGGAGCTGTTTTTT,CASSLAGSNTGELFF
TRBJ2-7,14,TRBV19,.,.,TGTGCCAGTAGTATCTCAGGGTTCTCCTACGAGCAGTACTTC,CASSISGFSYEQYF
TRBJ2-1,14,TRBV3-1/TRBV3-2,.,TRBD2,TGTGCCAGCAACCCAGCGGGAGGGCCCGATGAGCAGTTCTTC,CASNPAGGPDEQFF
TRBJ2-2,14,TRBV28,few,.,TGTGCCAGCATGCGGGGCGGAAACACCGGGGAGCTGTTTTTT,CASMRGGNTGELFF